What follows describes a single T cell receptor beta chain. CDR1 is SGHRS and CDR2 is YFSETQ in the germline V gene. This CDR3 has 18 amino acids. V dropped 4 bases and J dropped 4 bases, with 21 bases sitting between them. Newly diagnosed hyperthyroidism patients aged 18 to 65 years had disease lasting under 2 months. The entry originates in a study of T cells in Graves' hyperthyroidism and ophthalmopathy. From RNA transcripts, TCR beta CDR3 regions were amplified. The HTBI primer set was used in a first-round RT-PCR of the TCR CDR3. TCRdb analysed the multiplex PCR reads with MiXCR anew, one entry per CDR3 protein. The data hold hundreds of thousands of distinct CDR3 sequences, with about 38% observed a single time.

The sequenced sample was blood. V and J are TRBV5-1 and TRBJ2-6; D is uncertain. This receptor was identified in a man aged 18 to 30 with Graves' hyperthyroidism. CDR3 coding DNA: TGCGCCAGCAGCGAGGCGACCTCTCCCCTCCGGGGGGCCAACGTCCTGACTTTC. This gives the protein CASSEATSPLRGANVLTF.